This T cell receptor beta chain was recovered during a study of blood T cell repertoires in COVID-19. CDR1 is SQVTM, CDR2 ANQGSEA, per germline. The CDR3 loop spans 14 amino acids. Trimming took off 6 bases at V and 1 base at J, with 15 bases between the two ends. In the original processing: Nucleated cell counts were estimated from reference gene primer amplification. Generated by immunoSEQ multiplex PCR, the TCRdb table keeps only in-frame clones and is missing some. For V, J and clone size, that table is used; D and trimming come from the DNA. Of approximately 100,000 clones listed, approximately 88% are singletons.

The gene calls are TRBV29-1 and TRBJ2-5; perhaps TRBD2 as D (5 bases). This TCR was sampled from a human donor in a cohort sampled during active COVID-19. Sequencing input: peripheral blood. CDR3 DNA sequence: TGCAGCGTCGAGGGCAGGCTATCCCAAGAGACCCAGTACTTC. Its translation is CSVEGRLSQETQYF. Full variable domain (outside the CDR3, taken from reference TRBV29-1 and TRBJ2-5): SAVISQKPSRDICQRGTSLTIQCQVDSQVTMMFWYRQQPGQSLTLIATANQGSEATYESGFVIDKFPISRPNLTFSTLTVSNMSPEDSSIYLCSVEGRLSQETQYFGPGTRLLVL.